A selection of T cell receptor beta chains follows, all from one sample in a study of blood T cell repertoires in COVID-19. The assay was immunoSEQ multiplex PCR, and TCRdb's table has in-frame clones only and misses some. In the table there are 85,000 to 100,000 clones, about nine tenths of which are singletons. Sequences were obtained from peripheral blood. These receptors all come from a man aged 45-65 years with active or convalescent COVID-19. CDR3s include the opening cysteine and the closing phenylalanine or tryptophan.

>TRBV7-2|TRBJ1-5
CASSSLRSQPQHF
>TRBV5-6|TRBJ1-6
CASRGPGTNSPLHF
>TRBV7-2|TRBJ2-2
CASSSIWELFF
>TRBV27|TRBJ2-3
CASSEAGARTDTQYF
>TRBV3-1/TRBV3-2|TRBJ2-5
CASSLGQGEETQYF
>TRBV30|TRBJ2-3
CACLGTGGRVDTQYF
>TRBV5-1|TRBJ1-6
CATRRDNSPLHF
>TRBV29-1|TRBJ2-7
CSVAFGTGFKSYEQYF
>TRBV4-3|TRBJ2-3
CASSHEYSPRGTDTQYF
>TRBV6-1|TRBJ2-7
CASSERDTAYEQYF
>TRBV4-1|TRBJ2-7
CASSRDRGRIYEQYF
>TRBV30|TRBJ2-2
CAWSVRVAGTTGELFF
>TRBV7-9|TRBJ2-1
CASSWGQRYNEQFF
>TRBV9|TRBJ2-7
CASSAGTGAREQYF
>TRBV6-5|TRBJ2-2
CASLGENTGELFF